Listed below are T cell receptor beta chains from one sample, sequenced in a study of molecular identifiers for immune sequencing clone quantification. TCRdb reanalysed the PCR reads using MiXCR and keeps one entry per CDR3 protein. The table lists 550,000 to 750,000 distinct CDR3 sequences, 15% to 20% of them singletons. The sequenced sample was naive CD8+ T cells from blood, with Jurkat cell RNA spiked in. All receptors come from a human donor in good health. Some libraries in this study had Jurkat cell RNA spiked in. The CDR3 runs from the conserved cysteine through the conserved F or W. The order of the fields is J gene, D gene, V gene, clone size, CDR3 DNA, CDR3 protein. The D gene is left open where the match is weak. Not every row has a clone size; where given, it reads once, few, many or a size class.

TRBJ2-7 TRBD2 TRBV24-1 . TGTGCCACCAGTGGGTCCGGACTAGCGGGAAGCTACGAGCAGTACTTC CATSGSGLAGSYEQYF
TRBJ2-1 . TRBV6-2/TRBV6-3 many TGTGCCAGCAGTTACTCAGGGACAAATGAGCAGTTCTTC CASSYSGTNEQFF
TRBJ2-7 . TRBV23-1 many TGCGCCAGCAGTCCCACTTTACAGTCTGGGTCCTACGAGCAGTACTTC CASSPTLQSGSYEQYF
TRBJ1-1 . TRBV4-3 . TGCGCCAGCAGCCAATCGGTAGGGGGAATGAGCACTGAAGCTTTCTTT CASSQSVGGMSTEAFF
TRBJ1-1 . TRBV4-1 few TGCGCCAGCAGTCTGAAAGTGGCAGAGTACACTGAAGCTTTCTTT CASSLKVAEYTEAFF
TRBJ2-3 . TRBV19 many TGTGCCAGTAGTATTCGGGGTGGAGATACGCAGTATTTT CASSIRGGDTQYF
TRBJ2-3 . TRBV7-9 . TGTGCCAGCAGCTCAACTCCCACAGATACGCAGAATTTT CASSSTPTDTQNF
TRBJ2-2 . TRBV12-3/TRBV12-4 many TGTGCCAGCAGTCCCGCCGGGACGGTCACCGGGGAGCTGTTTTTT CASSPAGTVTGELFF
TRBJ2-1 . TRBV7-9 many TGTGCCAGCAGCTTAGCGGTTGAGCAGTTCTTC CASSLAVEQFF
TRBJ2-1 . TRBV15 few TGTGCCACCAGCAGAGATTTTTCCACGTGGGGGGGGCAGGGCAATGAGCAGTTCTTC CATSRDFSTWGGQGNEQFF
TRBJ2-7 TRBD2 TRBV7-2 many TGTGCCAGCAGCCCCCTAGCGGGGGGCCGGGACGAGCAGTACTTC CASSPLAGGRDEQYF
TRBJ2-1 . TRBV6-2/TRBV6-3 few TGTGCCAGCAGTTATTCCGGTCTCGTGGATGAGCAGTTCTTC CASSYSGLVDEQFF
TRBJ1-4 TRBD1 TRBV18 . TGTGCCAGCTCGCAACAGGGGGAGTATGAAAAACTGTTTTTT CASSQQGEYEKLFF
TRBJ2-3 . TRBV9 many TGTGCCAGCAGCGTGGAGCAGCGGGGAGGGGGTGATACGCAGTATTTT CASSVEQRGGGDTQYF
TRBJ2-7 . TRBV27 many TGTGCCAGCCGGGACGGCTACGAGCAGTACTTC CASRDGYEQYF
TRBJ2-3 . TRBV10-3 many TGTGCCATCAGTGATTTGTGGGGTGGAGTAGAGGAAGATACGCAGTATTTT CAISDLWGGVEEDTQYF
TRBJ2-3 . TRBV5-6 many TGTGCCAGCAGCTTTGGCGCGGGGAGCACAGATACGCAGTATTTT CASSFGAGSTDTQYF
TRBJ2-7 TRBD1 TRBV5-1 many TGCGCCAGCAGCACCGGACAGGGGGCCTTGAATTACGAGCAGTACTTC CASSTGQGALNYEQYF
TRBJ1-1 TRBD1 TRBV30 many TGTGCCTGGAGCCATCTCCATTTACTAGGGGGCGAGCGGACTGAAGCTTTCTTT CAWSHLHLLGGERTEAFF
TRBJ2-4 . TRBV2 many TGTGCCAGCAGTGAAGTTTCCCTACAAGCCAAAAACATTCAGTACTTC CASSEVSLQAKNIQYF
TRBJ2-5 TRBD1 TRBV5-4 many TGTGCCAGCAGCTTTACCGGGACAGGCCAAGAGACCCAGTACTTC CASSFTGTGQETQYF
TRBJ2-2 TRBD2 TRBV6-2/TRBV6-3 . TGTGCCACGCGACTAGCTGCCGCCGGGGAGCTGTTTTTT CATRLAAAGELFF
TRBJ1-5 . TRBV6-6 . TGTGCCAGCAGTTCCGGGGCGAACAGGGCCTCCCAGCCCCAGCATTTT CASSSGANRASQPQHF
TRBJ2-4 . TRBV10-3 few TGTGCCATCAGTAAAAACTCCGACCCCCCGCGGAACATTCAGTACTTC CAISKNSDPPRNIQYF
TRBJ2-1 . TRBV7-9 many TGTGCCAGCAGCGAGCCGGGGAGCTCCTACAATGAGCAGTTCTTC CASSEPGSSYNEQFF
TRBJ2-7 TRBD2 TRBV20-1 few TGCAGTGCTAGAGATGGTGGGGGGACTACCTACGAGCAGTACTTC CSARDGGGTTYEQYF
TRBJ2-7 . TRBV21-1 . TGTGCCAGCAGCAAGAAGACCGGGACAGGGGGGTACGAGCAGTACTTC CASSKKTGTGGYEQYF
TRBJ2-3 . TRBV7-9 many TGTGCCAGCAGCTTAGTGACAGGCACAGATACGCAGTATTTT CASSLVTGTDTQYF
TRBJ2-2 . TRBV7-9 . TGTGCCGCCAGGACTCTAACCGGGGAGCTGTTTTTT CAARTLTGELFF
TRBJ2-1 TRBD2 TRBV7-6 few TGTGCCAGCAGCTTAGCCGAGCGGGGGCTTGATGAGCAGTTCTTC CASSLAERGLDEQFF
TRBJ2-1 . TRBV6-1 few TGTGCCAGCAGTGAAGAGGTGCTCTCCTACAATGAGCAGTTCTTC CASSEEVLSYNEQFF
TRBJ2-2 TRBD2 TRBV4-3 few TGCGCCAGCAGCCAAGATGAGCGGGAGGGTTTCCGGGAGCTGTTTTTT CASSQDEREGFRELFF
TRBJ1-2 . TRBV29-1 many TGCAGCGTTGAACCGAGGGACTTCTATGGCTACACCTTC CSVEPRDFYGYTF
TRBJ1-6 TRBD1 TRBV20-1 many TGCAGTGCTAGAGCGGGACAGTATAATTCACCCCTCCACTTT CSARAGQYNSPLHF
TRBJ2-7 TRBD2 TRBV29-1 . TGCAGCGTTGAAGGGGAGGGTAGGGAGTACGAGCAGTACTTC CSVEGEGREYEQYF
TRBJ1-1 TRBD1 TRBV20-1 . TGCAGCGCTAGAGACGGGACAGGGAGTTCCACTGAAGCTTCCTTT CSARDGTGSSTEASF
TRBJ1-6 . TRBV4-2 once TGTGCCAGCAGCCAAGGTCTCAGGGGCGTCGTTCCACCCCTCCACTTT CASSQGLRGVVPPLHF
TRBJ1-2 . TRBV5-1 . TGCGCCAGCAGCCCATCTGGACGGTACAAAGGCTACACCTTC CASSPSGRYKGYTF
TRBJ1-4 . TRBV2 many TGTGCCAGTCTCGGACAGCCCTCAACTAATGAAAAACTGTTTTTT CASLGQPSTNEKLFF
TRBJ1-4 . TRBV4-3 . TGCGCCAGCAGCCAAGGGGAAACGGTTGGAAAACTGTTTTTT CASSQGETVGKLFF
TRBJ1-5 . TRBV20-1 many TGCAGTGCTAGAGGCATGGACATGATCGATCAGCCCCAGCATTTT CSARGMDMIDQPQHF
TRBJ2-2 . TRBV9 many TGTGCCAGCAGCGTAGAATCGGGGGCGTTCGGGGAGCTGTTTTTT CASSVESGAFGELFF
TRBJ2-1 . TRBV30 few TGTGCCTGGAAGGGGGGCAGCACCTACAATGAGCAGTTCTTC CAWKGGSTYNEQFF
TRBJ2-3 . TRBV30 many TGTGCCTGGGACGGGGGTTCTAGCACAGATACGCAGTATTTT CAWDGGSSTDTQYF
TRBJ1-2 . TRBV20-1 once TGCAGTGCTAGAGAGCCGGGGGCGCCTGAAGATGGCTACACCTTC CSAREPGAPEDGYTF
TRBJ2-3 TRBD2 TRBV4-3 few TGCGCCAGCAGCCAAGATGGACGGGGGGGAAGCACAGATACGCAGTATTTT CASSQDGRGGSTDTQYF
TRBJ2-3 . TRBV7-6 few TGTGCCAGCAGCTCACCAACCGATACGCGGTATTTT CASSSPTDTRYF
TRBJ2-7 TRBD2 TRBV4-3 few TGCGCCAGCAGCCAACTATCGGGCGGGAGCGCCGAGCAGTACTTC CASSQLSGGSAEQYF
TRBJ2-5 . TRBV5-5 many TGTGCCAGCAGCTTGGGTTGGGACTACCAAGAGACCCAGTACTTC CASSLGWDYQETQYF
TRBJ2-7 . TRBV2 many TGTGCCAGCAGTGAAGGTTGGGAGCAGTACTTC CASSEGWEQYF
TRBJ2-3 TRBD2 TRBV2 . TGTGCCAGCAGTGGGCTAGCGGGGGGCCAAATTACAGATACGCAGTATTTT CASSGLAGGQITDTQYF